These T cell receptor beta chains were read from a single sample in a study of cytomegalovirus exposure and HLA in healthy donors. The method was immunoSEQ multiplex PCR; TCRdb's version includes in-frame clones alone and lacks a portion of them. The table shows 150,000 or so clones, with roughly 84% occurring only once. Sequenced sample: PBMCs. The receptors derive from a man in his thirties or forties in good health and CMV-seropositive. CDR3s include the opening cysteine and the closing phenylalanine or tryptophan. The order of the fields is clone size, J gene, V gene, D gene, CDR3 length, CDR3 DNA, CDR3 protein. D genes are given only for firm matches. Size tells how often a clone was seen (once, few, many) or the class of an expanded clone, and some rows leave it out.

clone_size: .; j_call: TRBJ2-5; v_call: TRBV19; d_call: TRBD1; cdr3_length: 14; cdr3_nt: TGTGCCAGTACCCAGACAGGGGTGGGAGAGACCCAGTACTTC; cdr3_aa: CASTQTGVGETQYF
clone_size: .; j_call: TRBJ1-2; v_call: TRBV7-9; d_call: .; cdr3_length: 12; cdr3_nt: TGTGCCAGCAGCCCCGACAGTTATGGCTACACCTTC; cdr3_aa: CASSPDSYGYTF
clone_size: .; j_call: TRBJ2-3; v_call: TRBV30; d_call: TRBD2; cdr3_length: 13; cdr3_nt: TGTGCCTGGACTAGCGGGGGGGCATATACGCAGTATTTT; cdr3_aa: CAWTSGGAYTQYF
clone_size: .; j_call: TRBJ1-5; v_call: TRBV29-1; d_call: .; cdr3_length: 15; cdr3_nt: TGCAGCGTTGGAGAGGGGGGGGGCCCGAATCAGCCCCAGCATTTT; cdr3_aa: CSVGEGGGPNQPQHF
clone_size: .; j_call: TRBJ2-1; v_call: TRBV7-3; d_call: TRBD2; cdr3_length: 17; cdr3_nt: TGTGCCAGCAGCTTAACGTCGGGAGGACTAGCCTACAATGAGCAGTTCTTC; cdr3_aa: CASSLTSGGLAYNEQFF
clone_size: .; j_call: TRBJ2-7; v_call: TRBV7-9; d_call: TRBD1; cdr3_length: 16; cdr3_nt: TGTGCCAGCAGTCAGGACGGGACAGGATATTCCTACGAGCAGTACTTC; cdr3_aa: CASSQDGTGYSYEQYF
clone_size: few; j_call: TRBJ2-4; v_call: TRBV5-1; d_call: .; cdr3_length: 14; cdr3_nt: TGCGCCAGCAGCTTGGCACAGGTCGGCGACATTCAGTACTTC; cdr3_aa: CASSLAQVGDIQYF
clone_size: .; j_call: TRBJ2-1; v_call: TRBV5-1; d_call: TRBD2; cdr3_length: 18; cdr3_nt: TGCGCCAGCAGCTCGACCGGGGGGAGCCAAATCTCCTACAATGAGCAGTTCTTC; cdr3_aa: CASSSTGGSQISYNEQFF
clone_size: .; j_call: TRBJ2-2; v_call: TRBV2; d_call: TRBD2; cdr3_length: 17; cdr3_nt: TGTGCCAGCAGTGAAGGGCGGGCGGGGGTGAACACCGGGGAGCTGTTTTTT; cdr3_aa: CASSEGRAGVNTGELFF
clone_size: .; j_call: TRBJ1-5; v_call: TRBV5-6; d_call: TRBD1; cdr3_length: 14; cdr3_nt: TGTGCCAGCAGCACAGGGGGCGCAAGGGAGCCCCAGCATTTT; cdr3_aa: CASSTGGAREPQHF
clone_size: .; j_call: TRBJ2-1; v_call: TRBV15; d_call: .; cdr3_length: 14; cdr3_nt: TGTGCCACCAGCAGAGTAGGAGGAGGGAATGAGCAGTTCTTC; cdr3_aa: CATSRVGGGNEQFF
clone_size: .; j_call: TRBJ1-1; v_call: TRBV9; d_call: TRBD1; cdr3_length: 17; cdr3_nt: TGTGCCAGCAGCGAGAGTAAAAAGACAGGGGGATCGAGCGAAGCTTTCTTT; cdr3_aa: CASSESKKTGGSSEAFF
clone_size: .; j_call: TRBJ1-1; v_call: TRBV10-1; d_call: .; cdr3_length: 16; cdr3_nt: TGCGCCAGCAGTGGACACGGACTGGGGAGGGACACTGAAGCTTTCTTT; cdr3_aa: CASSGHGLGRDTEAFF
clone_size: .; j_call: TRBJ2-7; v_call: TRBV9; d_call: TRBD2; cdr3_length: 14; cdr3_nt: TGTGCCAGCAGCACGCGGGACTACTCCTACGAGCAGTACTTC; cdr3_aa: CASSTRDYSYEQYF
clone_size: .; j_call: TRBJ1-5; v_call: TRBV30; d_call: .; cdr3_length: 14; cdr3_nt: TGTGCCTGGAGTAACGCGGTGGGCAATCAGCCCCAGCATTTT; cdr3_aa: CAWSNAVGNQPQHF
clone_size: once; j_call: TRBJ1-1; v_call: TRBV4-1; d_call: .; cdr3_length: 15; cdr3_nt: TGCGCCAGCAGCCTTACCGGGGGGGGGACGACTGAAGCTTTCTTT; cdr3_aa: CASSLTGGGTTEAFF
clone_size: .; j_call: TRBJ1-4; v_call: TRBV27; d_call: .; cdr3_length: 13; cdr3_nt: TGTGCCAGCAGTTTTTTTCAGACAGAAAAACTGTTTTTT; cdr3_aa: CASSFFQTEKLFF
clone_size: .; j_call: TRBJ1-5; v_call: TRBV5-6; d_call: TRBD1; cdr3_length: 16; cdr3_nt: TGTGCCAGCAGCTCAACAGGGGGATTTAGCAATCAGCCCCAGCATTTT; cdr3_aa: CASSSTGGFSNQPQHF
clone_size: .; j_call: TRBJ1-2; v_call: TRBV5-1; d_call: TRBD1; cdr3_length: 14; cdr3_nt: TGCGCCAGCAGCTTGCAGGGACAGGGAGATGGCTACACCTTC; cdr3_aa: CASSLQGQGDGYTF
clone_size: .; j_call: TRBJ2-2; v_call: TRBV7-3; d_call: .; cdr3_length: 15; cdr3_nt: TGTGCCAGCAGCGAGACAGAAGCGAACACCGGGGAGCTGTTTTTT; cdr3_aa: CASSETEANTGELFF
clone_size: .; j_call: TRBJ2-7; v_call: TRBV13; d_call: .; cdr3_length: 15; cdr3_nt: TGTGCCAGCAGCTTAGTTCGGGGTAGCTCCTACGAGCAGTACTTC; cdr3_aa: CASSLVRGSSYEQYF
clone_size: .; j_call: TRBJ1-2; v_call: TRBV19; d_call: .; cdr3_length: 13; cdr3_nt: TGTGCCAGTAGCCCTGGGAGTGGCTATGGCTACACCTTC; cdr3_aa: CASSPGSGYGYTF
clone_size: .; j_call: TRBJ2-7; v_call: TRBV9; d_call: .; cdr3_length: 15; cdr3_nt: TGTGCCAGCAGCGTAGCTTGGGGCAGGGGTTACGAGCAGTACTTC; cdr3_aa: CASSVAWGRGYEQYF